This T cell receptor beta chain appears in the sequencing data of a study of T-cell reconstitution after alpha-beta-depleted transplantation in children. Overall study findings and caveats: TCRbeta diversity was high at day 60 in some patients (a result of surviving recipient T cells and thymic progenitors). The main origin of T-cell counts and diversity one year after transplant was newly produced T cells. As was reported, about two months after transplant, alpha-beta T cells came from several hundred expanded graft clones.

This clonotype was detected ten times or more. Its antigen is as yet unknown. This sample's TCRbeta library carried unique molecular identifier barcodes. Each CDR3 protein gets one entry after TCRdb re-called the PCR reads with MiXCR. The data show hundreds of thousands of distinct CDR3 sequences, 10% seen once. This specimen consisted of PBMCs, obtained before TCRalphabeta/CD19-depleted stem cell transplant. This sequence was found in a child aged 2 to 9 with inherited bone marrow failure, due to receive a stem cell transplant.

The CDR3 DNA is TGTGCCACCAGCAGTGGCCCGTCGGGGTACAATGAGCAGTTCTTC. Translation gives CATSSGPSGYNEQFF. V gene TRBV15 combines with J gene TRBJ2-1, with D perhaps matching TRBD2 (5 bases). This CDR3 region has 15 residues. V lost 3 bases and J 4 bases, leaving 13 bases between the germline ends. CDR1 is LNHNV, CDR2 YYDKDF, per germline (reference sequence).